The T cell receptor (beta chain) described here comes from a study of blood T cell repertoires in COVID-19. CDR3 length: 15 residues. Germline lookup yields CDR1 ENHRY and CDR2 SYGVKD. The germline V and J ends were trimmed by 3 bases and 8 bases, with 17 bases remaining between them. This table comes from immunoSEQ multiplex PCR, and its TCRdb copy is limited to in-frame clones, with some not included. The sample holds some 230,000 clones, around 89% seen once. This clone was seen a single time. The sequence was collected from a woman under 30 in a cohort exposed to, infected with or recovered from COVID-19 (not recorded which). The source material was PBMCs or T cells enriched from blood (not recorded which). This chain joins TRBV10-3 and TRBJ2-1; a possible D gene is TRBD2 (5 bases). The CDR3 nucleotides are TGTGCCATCAGTGATCCGGGTCGGGATGGGGATGAGCAGTTCTTC. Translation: CAISDPGRDGDEQFF.